Described below is a single T cell receptor (beta chain) sequence and its context. Its target is not known. This record belongs to a study of T cells in tumors after PD-1 blockade. On the study more broadly: Patients received pembrolizumab 200 mg every 3 weeks or cemiplimab 350 mg every 2 weeks. A subset received ongoing vismodegib 150 mg daily alongside anti-PD-1 therapy. The study, taken as a whole, reports: Some novel exhausted tumor clones appeared in pre-treatment blood, suggesting peripheral recruitment.

The CDR3 is made up of 18 amino acids. The V segment lost 3 bases and the J segment 4 bases; nucleotides outside the gene matches: 11. Germline V gene data show CDR1 as SNHLY and CDR2 as FYNNEI. Measured with immunoSEQ multiplex PCR; TCRdb has only the in-frame clones, and not every one. The table includes 40,000 to 55,000 clones, 79% detected once. Input was roughly 600 ng to 6,004 ng of genomic DNA from tumor or blood. The clonotype originates from a human donor with basal cell carcinoma. Sequencing used PBMCs, obtained before anti-PD-1 treatment. This sequence joins TRBV2 and TRBJ2-6, with TRBD1 identical over 8 bases. The CDR3 here is CASSDYGTGPSGANVLTF. As DNA, the CDR3 is TGTGCCAGCAGTGACTACGGGACAGGACCTTCGGGGGCCAACGTCCTGACTTTC.